A single T cell receptor beta chain is shown here with its context. The CDR3 extends over 16 amino acids. CDR1 is MGHRA, CDR2 YSYEKL, per germline. V was pared by 1 base and J by 2 bases, with 1 base of the junction left unmatched. This table comes from immunoSEQ multiplex PCR, and its TCRdb copy is limited to in-frame clones, with some not included. The sample has roughly 170,000 clones, around 84% seen once. The record originates from a study of blood T cell repertoires in COVID-19. About the study: T cells, B-cell-depleted T cells, or PBMCs provided the cDNA or gDNA that served as material.

This TCR was recovered from a man aged 40-49 years with active or convalescent COVID-19. Input material: peripheral blood. The chain carries TRBV4-1 and TRBJ2-1; 11 bases map to TRBD2. CDR3 nucleotides: TGCGCCAGCAGCCAAGGACTAGCGGGGACCTACAATGAGCAGTTCTTC. Protein: CASSQGLAGTYNEQFF.